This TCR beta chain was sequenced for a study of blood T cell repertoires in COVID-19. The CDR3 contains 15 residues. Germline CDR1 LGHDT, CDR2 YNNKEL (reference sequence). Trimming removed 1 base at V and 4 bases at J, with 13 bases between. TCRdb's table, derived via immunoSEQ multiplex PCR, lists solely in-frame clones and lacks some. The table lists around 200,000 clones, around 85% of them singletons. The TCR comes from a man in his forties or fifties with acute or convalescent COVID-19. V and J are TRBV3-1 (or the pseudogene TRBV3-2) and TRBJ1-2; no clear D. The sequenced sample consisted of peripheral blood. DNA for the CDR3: TGTGCCAGCAGCCAAGGAGGACTTAGCGCCTATGGCTACACCTTC. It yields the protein CASSQGGLSAYGYTF.